Presented here are 14 T cell receptor beta chains from one specimen sequenced in a study of Ad26.COV2.S vaccination and SARS-CoV-2 variants. Produced via immunoSEQ multiplex PCR; TCRdb's table is partial and in-frame only. The sample lists about 680,000 clones; around 90% were seen once. Treatment in this sample: 15 to 20 received Ad26.COV2.S at low or high dose, single or two shots; 5 received placebo; per-sample allocation not given. Following the first vaccine or placebo injection, samples were taken on day 63. Sequenced here: peripheral blood, sampled in a trial of Ad26.COV2.S vaccine versus placebo. These TCRs come from a person between 18 and 59 years old who received the Ad26.COV2.S COVID-19 vaccine or a placebo.

This clone was detected only once. This chain connects TRBV18 to TRBJ1-4, with unresolved D. CDR3 size: 16 residues. Germline CDR1 reads KGHSH; CDR2 reads LQKENI. V gave up 3 bases and J gave up 0 bases, with 11 bases separating them. CDR3 sequence: CASSPGGPATNEKLFF. The CDR3 coding sequence is TGTGCCAGCTCACCCGGAGGGCCTGCAACTAATGAAAAACTGTTTTTT. The whole variable domain, filled in from reference TRBV18 and TRBJ1-4, reads NAGVMQNPRHLVRRRGQEARLRCSPMKGHSHVYWYRQLPEEGLKFMVYLQKENIIDESGMPKERFSAEFPKEGPSILRIQQVVRGDSAAYFCASSPGGPATNEKLFFGSGTQLSVL.

V and J are TRBV30 and TRBJ1-1; D uncertain. This CDR3 contains 11 residues. Germline values: CDR1 GTSNPN, CDR2 SVGIG (reference sequence). Trimming took off 5 bases at V and 4 bases at J, with 8 bases between the two ends. The CDR3 protein is CAWAAGTEAFF. Here the CDR3 DNA reads TGTGCCTGGGCCGCAGGCACTGAAGCTTTCTTT.

This clone was recorded only once. V is TRBV6-4 and J is TRBJ2-2; tentative D call: TRBD1 (5 bases). Germline V gene sequence: CDR1 MRHNA, CDR2 SNTAGT. V was trimmed by 4 bases and J by 6 bases, leaving 9 bases between them. The length of the CDR3 is 13 residues. Written as DNA, the CDR3 is TGTGCCAGCAGTGTACAGGTGTCCGGGGAGCTGTTTTTT. Translated: CASSVQVSGELFF.

The chain carries TRBV27 and TRBJ1-5; possible D gene TRBD1, 5 bases. Trimming removed 3 bases from V and 5 bases from J, with 14 bases in between. Germline V gives CDR1 MNHEY, CDR2 SMNVEV (reference sequence). There are 15 residues in the CDR3. CDR3 DNA sequence: TGTGCCAGCAGTTTTGGGAGGGGTGGTGATCAGCCCCAGCATTTT. Its translation: CASSFGRGGDQPQHF.

This rearrangement joins TRBV5-1 to TRBJ1-1, with D perhaps TRBD1 (5 bases). V was shortened by 5 bases and J by 0 bases, with 23 bases between the two germline ends. The CDR3 is 18 residues long. Germline-derived CDR1 and CDR2 are SGHRS and YFSETQ. The CDR3 is CASRPPGRGGMMNTEAFF. Here the CDR3 DNA reads TGCGCCAGCAGACCCCCGGGACGCGGAGGGATGATGAACACTGAAGCTTTCTTT.

The chain carries TRBV7-2 and TRBJ1-5; the D gene is possibly TRBD1 (6 bases). From germline, CDR1 is SGHTA and CDR2 FQGNSA. V gave up 2 bases and J gave up 2 bases, with 16 bases separating them. CDR3 length: 17 residues. CDR3 in DNA: TGTGCCAGCAGCTTACTTCCCAGGGGATGGGGCAATCAGCCCCAGCATTTT. Protein product: CASSLLPRGWGNQPQHF.

The CDR3 bases are TGTGCCAGCAGTGAATTTTACGGCGGTCAGCCCCAGCATTTT. This translates into CASSEFYGGQPQHF. The J gene is TRBJ1-5, the V gene TRBV2; D is ambiguous. Germline V gene sequence: CDR1 SNHLY, CDR2 FYNNEI. V was trimmed by 2 bases and J by 6 bases, leaving 11 bases between them. The CDR3 contains 14 residues.

V is TRBV18 and J is TRBJ1-2; D not certain. The germline gives CDR1 KGHSH, CDR2 LQKENI. Trimming stripped 3 bases from V and 6 bases from J, with 11 bases between. CDR3 length: 13 residues. CDR3 amino acids: CASSPGEGNGYTF. DNA for the CDR3: TGTGCCAGCTCACCGGGAGAAGGGAATGGCTACACCTTC.

The chain has TRBV7-2 and TRBJ2-2, with 10 nucleotides matching TRBD1. V shed 5 bases and J 5 bases; nucleotides not matched to a gene: 5. Germline V gene sequence: CDR1 SGHTA, CDR2 FQGNSA. The CDR3 has 15 amino acids. The CDR3: CASSGTGERTGELFF. Written as DNA, the CDR3 is TGTGCCAGCAGCGGGACAGGGGAACGAACCGGGGAGCTGTTTTTT.

The chain uses TRBV24-1 and TRBJ2-3; no clear D. The CDR3 length is 13 residues. The V end lost 6 bases, the J end lost 6 bases, and 12 bases lay between the germline ends. CDR1 is KGHDR, CDR2 SFDVKD, per germline. The CDR3 region is CATSRHAWDTQYF. DNA for the CDR3: TGTGCCACCAGTCGACACGCTTGGGATACGCAGTATTTT.

J is TRBJ2-1 and V is TRBV10-3, with D possibly being TRBD2 (7 bases). The V gene lost 5 bases and the J gene lost 4 bases, with 18 bases spanning the gap. The CDR3 runs 16 residues. The germline V gene encodes CDR1 ENHRY and CDR2 SYGVKD. The CDR3 DNA follows: TGTGCCATCAGTTTAGACGGGACTACAGGGTACAATGAGCAGTTCTTC. Translation: CAISLDGTTGYNEQFF.

The gene calls are TRBV6-5 and TRBJ1-2, with D possibly matching TRBD1 (6 bases). The CDR3 has 15 residues. Trimming shortened V by 5 bases and J by 6 bases, and 19 bases separated the two germline ends. Germline V CDR1 and CDR2: MNHEY, SVGAGI. CDR3 amino acids: CASSPKWAGGDGYTF. CDR3 in DNA: TGTGCCAGCAGTCCCAAGTGGGCCGGGGGCGATGGCTACACCTTC.

This rearrangement joins TRBV18 to TRBJ2-7; 9 nucleotides agree with TRBD2. V dropped 0 bases and J dropped 3; count of bases not matched to a gene: 6. Germline CDR1 KGHSH, CDR2 LQKENI. There are 16 residues in the CDR3. The CDR3 region has the DNA TGTGCCAGCTCACCACCGGGACTAGCTGAAATCTACGAGCAGTACTTC. It yields the protein CASSPPGLAEIYEQYF.

The chain carries TRBV6-5 and TRBJ1-2; 9 bases are shared with TRBD1. V was clipped by 6 bases and J by 8 bases; unmatched bases: 7. In germline, CDR1 is MNHEY, CDR2 SVGAGI. This CDR3 region has 13 residues. The CDR3 DNA reads as TGTGCCAGCAGCCCCAGGGACAGGGACGGCTACACCTTC. Translating it yields CASSPRDRDGYTF.